Presented here are 7 T cell receptor beta chains from one specimen sequenced in a study of T cell changes during pregnancy in multiple sclerosis. The assay was immunoSEQ multiplex PCR, and TCRdb's table has in-frame clones only and misses some. The sample gives tens of thousands of clones, about 93% of which show up once; 1.1% to 1.5% is in the top ten. The sample here was peripheral blood, taken in the third trimester of pregnancy. These TCRs come from a female donor in good health, enrolled as a control in a pregnancy study.

The chain links TRBV5-1 to TRBJ2-3; 8 bases agree with TRBD2. With V trimmed by 0 bases and J by 4 bases, 10 bases remained unmatched. The CDR3 is 17 amino acids. Germline CDR1 SGHRS, CDR2 YFSETQ. The CDR3, as DNA: TGCGCCAGCAGCTTGGCCGTAGTAGCGGGAACGTCAGATACGCAGTATTTT. Its protein is CASSLAVVAGTSDTQYF.

The rearrangement uses TRBV5-6 and TRBJ2-2; no definite D call. Germline V gene sequence: CDR1 SGHDT, CDR2 YYEEEE. Trimming removed 0 bases at V and 7 bases at J, with 4 bases between. The CDR3 covers 12 residues. The CDR3 is CASSLAGGELFF. The CDR3 bases are TGTGCCAGCAGCTTGGCAGGCGGGGAGCTGTTTTTT.

V and J are TRBV28 and TRBJ1-3; tentatively, D is TRBD1 (6 bases). Trimming removed 2 bases from V and 2 bases from J, with 7 bases in between. The CDR3 spans 14 residues. Per germline, CDR1 MDHEN and CDR2 SYDVKM. The CDR3 DNA reads as TGTGCCAGCAGTTTAAGGGGGACTGGAAACACCATATATTTT. Protein product: CASSLRGTGNTIYF.

The rearrangement joins TRBV6-5 to TRBJ2-2; D not certain. Germline loops: CDR1 MNHEY, CDR2 SVGAGI. Trimming left V 4 bases short and J 6 bases short, with 6 bases between. This CDR3 region has 12 residues. The CDR3 coding sequence is TGTGCCAGCAGTTTAGGAGCCGGGGAGCTGTTTTTT. It yields the protein CASSLGAGELFF.

The V and J genes are TRBV15 and TRBJ1-1; 7 nucleotides line up with TRBD1. The CDR3 runs 15 residues. The junction had 7 bases not matched to a gene; V was cut back by 5 bases and J by 1 base. CDR1 and CDR2 (germline): LNHNV, YYDKDF (reference sequence). The CDR3 here is CATSFPRQGNTEAFF. CDR3 nucleotide sequence: TGTGCCACCAGCTTCCCCCGACAGGGGAACACTGAAGCTTTCTTT.

This sequence joins TRBV4-1 and TRBJ2-2, with a tentative D call TRBD1 (6 bases). The CDR3 loop spans 15 amino acids. Germline V gene sequence: CDR1 MGHRA, CDR2 YSYEKL. V was trimmed by 8 bases and J by 2 bases, leaving 15 bases between them. This CDR3 is CASALRTENTGELFF. As DNA, the CDR3 is TGCGCCAGCGCTCTGAGGACAGAAAACACCGGGGAGCTGTTTTTT.

J is TRBJ1-5 and V is TRBV27; TRBD1 might be the D (5 bases). This CDR3 contains 14 residues. Germline V gene lookup returns CDR1 MNHEY and CDR2 SMNVEV (reference sequence). The germline V and J ends were trimmed by 3 bases and 2 bases, with 8 bases remaining between them. The CDR3 loop is CASSFRAGNQPQHF. The CDR3 DNA sequence: TGTGCCAGCAGTTTCAGGGCGGGCAATCAGCCCCAGCATTTT.